This T cell receptor (beta chain) was obtained from a study of blood T cell repertoires in COVID-19. Study in general: Researchers got acute and convalescent COVID-19 samples from the United States, Italy and Spain. PBMCs, B-cell-depleted T cells, or T cells were the source of the cDNA or gDNA that made up the material.

In the original processing: Using reference gene primer amplification, nucleated cell counts were estimated. Using immunoSEQ multiplex PCR, the repertoire was profiled, and TCRdb retains in-frame clones only, with some absent. V and J calls and clone size are those listed in that table; D and trimming were worked out from the DNA. The sample lists roughly 200,000 clones, nearly 90% occurring once. V lost 3 bases and J 0 bases, leaving 8 bases between the germline ends. The CDR3 extends over 14 amino acids. Germline V lookup: CDR1 LNHDA, CDR2 SQIVND (reference sequence). This receptor was obtained from a man in his fifties with acute or convalescent COVID-19. The chain couples TRBV19 to TRBJ1-2; unclear D gene. Sequenced: peripheral blood. CDR3 sequence reads: CASSITGTNYGYTF. The CDR3 coding sequence is TGTGCCAGTAGTATCACCGGGACTAACTATGGCTACACCTTC.